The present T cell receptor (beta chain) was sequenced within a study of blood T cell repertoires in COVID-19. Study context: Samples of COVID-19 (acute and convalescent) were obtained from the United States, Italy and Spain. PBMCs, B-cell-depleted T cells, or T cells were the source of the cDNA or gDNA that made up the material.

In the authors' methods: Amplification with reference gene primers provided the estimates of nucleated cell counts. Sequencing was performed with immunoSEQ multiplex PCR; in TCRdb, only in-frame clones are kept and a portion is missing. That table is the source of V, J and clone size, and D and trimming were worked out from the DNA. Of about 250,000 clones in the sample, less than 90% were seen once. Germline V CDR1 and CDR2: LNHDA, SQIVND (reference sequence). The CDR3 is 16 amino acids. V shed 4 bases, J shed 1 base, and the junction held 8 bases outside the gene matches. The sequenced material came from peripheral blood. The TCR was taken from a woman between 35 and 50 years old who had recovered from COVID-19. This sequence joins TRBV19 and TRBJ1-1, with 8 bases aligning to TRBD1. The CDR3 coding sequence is TGTGCCAGTAGTAGGACAGGGACCTCATCGAACACTGAAGCTTTCTTT. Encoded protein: CASSRTGTSSNTEAFF.